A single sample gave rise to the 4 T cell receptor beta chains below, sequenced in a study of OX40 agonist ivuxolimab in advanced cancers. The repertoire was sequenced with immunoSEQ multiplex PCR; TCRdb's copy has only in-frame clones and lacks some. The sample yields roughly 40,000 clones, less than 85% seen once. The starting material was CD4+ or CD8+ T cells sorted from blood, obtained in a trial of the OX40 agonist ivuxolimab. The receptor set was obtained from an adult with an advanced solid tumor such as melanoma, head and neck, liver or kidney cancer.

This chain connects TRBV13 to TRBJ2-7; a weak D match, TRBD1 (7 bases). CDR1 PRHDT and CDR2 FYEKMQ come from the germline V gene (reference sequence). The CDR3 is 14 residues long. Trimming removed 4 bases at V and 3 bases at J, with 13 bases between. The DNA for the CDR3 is TGTGCCAGCAGCTCAGGGGGGTCGCGCTACGAGCAGTACTTC. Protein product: CASSSGGSRYEQYF.

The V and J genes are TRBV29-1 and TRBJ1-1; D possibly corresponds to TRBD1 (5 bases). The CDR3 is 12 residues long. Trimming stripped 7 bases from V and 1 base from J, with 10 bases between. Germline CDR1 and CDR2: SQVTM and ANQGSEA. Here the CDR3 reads CSGGGGNTEAFF. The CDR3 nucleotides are TGCAGCGGTGGGGGTGGGAACACTGAAGCTTTCTTT.

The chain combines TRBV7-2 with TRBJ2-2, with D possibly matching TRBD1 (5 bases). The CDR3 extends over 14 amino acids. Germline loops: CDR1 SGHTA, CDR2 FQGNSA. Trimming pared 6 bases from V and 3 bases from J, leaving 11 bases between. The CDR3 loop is CASSPTAYTGELFF. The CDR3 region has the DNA TGTGCCAGCAGTCCGACAGCATACACCGGGGAGCTGTTTTTT.

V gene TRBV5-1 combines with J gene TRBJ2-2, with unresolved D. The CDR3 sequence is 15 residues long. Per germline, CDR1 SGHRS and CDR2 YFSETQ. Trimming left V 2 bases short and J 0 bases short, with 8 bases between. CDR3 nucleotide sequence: TGCGCCAGCAGCTTTGTCCGAGCGAACACCGGGGAGCTGTTTTTT. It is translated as CASSFVRANTGELFF.